Shown below are 27 T cell receptor beta chains from a single sample sequenced in a study of OX40 agonist ivuxolimab in advanced cancers. The repertoire was sequenced with immunoSEQ multiplex PCR; TCRdb's copy has only in-frame clones and lacks some. In the table there are 15,000 to 20,000 clones, roughly 90% of which are singletons. Material: CD4+ or CD8+ T cells sorted from blood, obtained in a trial of the OX40 agonist ivuxolimab. The receptors derive from an adult with an advanced solid tumor such as melanoma, head and neck, liver or kidney cancer.

The chain has TRBV12-5 and TRBJ2-6; D call uncertain. The CDR3 spans 14 residues. CDR1 is LGHNT and CDR2 is FRNRAP in the germline V gene. V was pared by 4 bases and J by 2 bases, with 6 bases between. CDR3 sequence reads: CASGSGPGANVLTF. The CDR3 region has the DNA TGTGCTAGTGGTTCCGGCCCTGGGGCCAACGTCCTGACTTTC.

CDR3 loop: CASSLAGTSGEAALAKNIQYF. For the CDR3, the DNA is TGTGCCAGCAGCTTAGCCGGGACTAGCGGGGAGGCCGCATTAGCCAAAAACATTCAGTACTTC. The rearrangement uses TRBV13 and TRBJ2-4, with TRBD2 matching over 13 bases. V shed 1 base, J shed 0 bases, and the junction held 12 bases outside the gene matches. The CDR3 has 21 residues. CDR1 is PRHDT, CDR2 FYEKMQ, per germline (reference sequence).

The chain employs TRBV6-1 and TRBJ1-1; D is unresolved. The CDR3 spans 16 residues. Per germline, CDR1 MNHNS and CDR2 SASEGT. Trimming cost V 3 bases and J 0 bases, with 14 bases left between them. In nucleotides, the CDR3 is TGTGCCAGCAGTGAGAAGGGTTGGGATATGAACACTGAAGCTTTCTTT. Translated: CASSEKGWDMNTEAFF.

About this clone: The same CDR3 is also encoded by other DNA sequences in this sample. The CDR3 here is CASSIGTEYNEQFF. CDR3 bases: TGTGCCAGTAGTATAGGGACGGAATACAATGAGCAGTTCTTC. This sequence joins TRBV19 and TRBJ2-1; D gene unclear. This CDR3 comprises 14 residues. The ends were cut back, 1 base at V and 4 bases at J, with 8 bases in the middle. The V gene's germline CDR1 is LNHDA and CDR2 SQIVND (reference sequence).

The rearrangement joins TRBV2 to TRBJ1-1; D call uncertain. V was cut by 2 bases and J by 0 bases, with 7 bases left in between. Per germline, CDR1 SNHLY and CDR2 FYNNEI. There are 14 residues in the CDR3. The CDR3 region is CASSENSLNTEAFF. CDR3 nucleotides: TGTGCCAGCAGTGAAAACAGTTTGAACACTGAAGCTTTCTTT.

V gene TRBV12-5 combines with J gene TRBJ1-2; maybe TRBD1 (5 bases). V was pared by 6 bases and J by 3 bases, with 11 bases between. The CDR3 runs 13 residues. Germline V gene data show CDR1 as LGHNT and CDR2 as FRNRAP. The CDR3, as DNA: TGTGCTAGTGGCTCAGGGATTTACTATGGCTACACCTTC. This codes for CASGSGIYYGYTF.

The chain joins TRBV19 to TRBJ2-1; D is unclear. The CDR3 is 15 residues long. Trimming stripped 0 bases from V and 9 bases from J, with 15 bases between. Per the germline V gene, CDR1 is LNHDA and CDR2 is SQIVND (reference sequence). The CDR3 sequence is CASSIDLYGLGEQFF. DNA of the CDR3: TGTGCCAGTAGTATAGATCTATACGGGCTCGGTGAGCAGTTCTTC.

The rearrangement uses TRBV28 and TRBJ2-5; D is unclear. Germline CDR1 MDHEN, CDR2 SYDVKM. V shed 2 bases and J shed 5 bases, with 21 bases lying between them. The CDR3 runs 17 residues. In DNA, the CDR3 is TGTGCCAGCAGTTTACCCCGCGTAGACATCCGTCTCGAGACCCAGTACTTC. Translation: CASSLPRVDIRLETQYF. Based on the CDR3 plus reference TRBV28 and TRBJ2-5, the full variable domain is DVKVTQSSRYLVKRTGEKVFLECVQDMDHENMFWYRQDPGLGLRLIYFSYDVKMKEKGDIPEGYSVSREKKERFSLILESASTNQTSMYLCASSLPRVDIRLETQYFGPGTRLLVL.

The V and J genes are TRBV20-1 and TRBJ1-3; no clear D. Germline CDR1 DFQATT, CDR2 SNEGSKA (reference sequence). V lost 3 bases and J lost 14, with 11 bases in between. The CDR3 is 10 residues long. The CDR3: CSASPEAVYF. The CDR3 coding sequence is TGCAGTGCTAGCCCCGAGGCAGTATATTTT.

V is TRBV7-9 and J is TRBJ2-3; D ambiguous. Germline assignment: CDR1 SEHNR and CDR2 FQNEAQ (reference sequence). The CDR3 has 10 amino acids. Trimming left V 8 bases short and J 3 bases short, with 3 bases between. In DNA, the CDR3 is TGTGCCAGCCGAACAGATACGCAGTATTTT. Protein product: CASRTDTQYF.

V usage is TRBV2 and J usage is TRBJ2-3; maybe TRBD2 (5 bases). Trimming took off 3 bases at V and 13 bases at J, with 8 bases between the two ends. Looked up from germline, CDR1 is SNHLY and CDR2 is FYNNEI. The CDR3 has 10 amino acids. DNA of the CDR3: TGTGCCAGCAGTGAGAGGGTTGAGTATTTT. It yields the protein CASSERVEYF.

V is TRBV30 and J is TRBJ2-3; 8 nucleotides agree with TRBD2. The CDR3 sequence is 16 residues long. V lost 0 bases and J lost 2; bases outside the gene matches: 7. The V gene's germline CDR1 is GTSNPN and CDR2 SVGIG (reference sequence). The CDR3 DNA follows: TGTGCCTGGAGTGTAAGGGCGGGGGGCCCCACAGATACGCAGTATTTT. Its translation is CAWSVRAGGPTDTQYF.

V and J are TRBV7-6 and TRBJ1-4, with D possibly matching TRBD1 (5 bases). Germline loops: CDR1 SGHVS, CDR2 FNYEAQ. This CDR3 is built from 15 residues. V lost 1 base and J 14 bases, leaving 20 bases between the germline ends. CDR3 amino acids: CASSLERELGGGLFF. CDR3 coding DNA: TGTGCCAGCAGCTTAGAGCGGGAGCTCGGGGGTGGGCTGTTTTTT. The full variable domain, rest sourced from reference TRBV7-6 and TRBJ1-4, is GAGVSQSPRYKVTKRGQDVALRCDPISGHVSLYWYRQALGQGPEFLTYFNYEAQQDKSGLPNDRFSAERPEGSISTLTIQRTEQRDSAMYRCASSLERELGGGLFFGSGTQLSVL.

V gene TRBV2 combines with J gene TRBJ1-1; D remains unclear. V was trimmed by 5 bases and J by 0 bases, leaving 16 bases between them. CDR1 is SNHLY and CDR2 is FYNNEI in the germline V gene. CDR3 length equals 16 residues. The CDR3 sequence is CASSRTQAIMNTEAFF. Here the CDR3 DNA reads TGTGCCAGCAGTCGCACGCAAGCTATTATGAACACTGAAGCTTTCTTT.

The chain uses TRBV7-9 and TRBJ2-7; D gene uncertain. Deletions cut 4 bases from V and 0 bases from J, with 13 bases between. This CDR3 is built from 15 residues. Germline V gives CDR1 SEHNR, CDR2 FQNEAQ (reference sequence). The CDR3 coding sequence is TGTGCCAGCAGCTCACATAAGCTCGTCTCCTACGAGCAGTACTTC. The encoded protein is CASSSHKLVSYEQYF.

The chain links TRBV27 to TRBJ1-1; the D gene is possibly TRBD1 (5 bases). V lost 7 bases and J 8 bases, leaving 14 bases between the germline ends. Per germline, CDR1 MNHEY and CDR2 SMNVEV (reference sequence). The CDR3 has 12 residues. CDR3 in DNA: TGTGCCAGCACCTCCGGGGGGTTAGAAGCTTTCTTT. Translated: CASTSGGLEAFF.

The chain carries TRBV20-1 and TRBJ1-2; D is unclear. The length of the CDR3 is 11 residues. Between the trimmed V and J ends, which lost 5 bases and 7 bases, there was a span of 11 bases. From germline, CDR1 is DFQATT and CDR2 SNEGSKA (reference sequence). The CDR3 region has the DNA TGCAGTGCTCCCTTGGGATTTGGCTACACCTTC. This gives the protein CSAPLGFGYTF.

The rearrangement joins TRBV9 to TRBJ2-7; 9 bases fit TRBD2. The germline gives CDR1 SGDLS, CDR2 YYNGEE. V lost 4 bases to trimming and J lost 2 bases; unmatched junction nucleotides: 4. The CDR3 totals 14 residues. This CDR3 reads CASSPSGETYEQYF. CDR3 DNA sequence: TGTGCCAGCAGCCCTAGCGGGGAGACCTACGAGCAGTACTTC.

The V and J genes are TRBV9 and TRBJ2-7; D might be TRBD2 (6 bases). The germline V and J ends were trimmed by 4 bases and 5 bases, with 19 bases remaining between them. Germline loops: CDR1 SGDLS, CDR2 YYNGEE. CDR3 length: 15 amino acids. The CDR3 sequence: CASSSQGAGFNEQYF. The CDR3 region has the DNA TGTGCCAGCAGCTCCCAAGGTGCGGGGTTTAACGAGCAGTACTTC.

V gene TRBV2 combines with J gene TRBJ1-4, with 7 bases that match TRBD1. J was trimmed by 7 bases and V by 6 bases; bases with no gene match: 14. Germline lookup yields CDR1 SNHLY and CDR2 FYNNEI. CDR3 length: 16 residues. For the CDR3, the DNA is TGTGCCAGCAGGACGGCGGACAGGTCGTTTGGTGAAAAACTGTTTTTT. This codes for CASRTADRSFGEKLFF.

J is TRBJ2-4 and V is TRBV9; D not resolved. Germline loops: CDR1 SGDLS, CDR2 YYNGEE. V dropped 3 bases and J dropped 0 bases, with 10 bases sitting between them. CDR3 size: 15 residues. The CDR3 region has the DNA TGTGCCAGCAGCGCGTCAGGCGTAGCCAAAAACATTCAGTACTTC. The encoded protein is CASSASGVAKNIQYF. The full variable domain, with the rest looked up from reference TRBV9 and TRBJ2-4, is DSGVTQTPKHLITATGQRVTLRCSPRSGDLSVYWYQQSLDQGLQFLIQYYNGEERAKGNILERFSAQQFPDLHSELNLSSLELGDSALYFCASSASGVAKNIQYFGAGTRLSVL.

Comment on this clone: The same CDR3 is also encoded by other DNA sequences in this sample. The gene calls are TRBV14 and TRBJ2-3, with D maybe TRBD1 (5 bases). This CDR3 comprises 14 residues. Germline V lookup: CDR1 SGHDN, CDR2 FVKESK. The V end was cut by 3 bases, the J end by 2 bases, with 9 bases between. The CDR3 protein is CASSQGRHTDTQYF. CDR3 DNA sequence: TGTGCCAGCAGCCAGGGGCGACACACAGATACGCAGTATTTT. The full variable domain, its missing parts supplied by reference TRBV14 and TRBJ2-3, is EAGVTQFPSHSVIEKGQTVTLRCDPISGHDNLYWYRRVMGKEIKFLLHFVKESKQDESGMPNNRFLAERTGGTYSTLKVQPAELEDSGVYFCASSQGRHTDTQYFGPGTRLTVL.

This chain joins TRBV19 and TRBJ1-4; maybe TRBD1 (5 bases). Trimming left V 3 bases short and J 0 bases short, with 17 bases between. The CDR3 is made up of 18 amino acids. The germline V gene has CDR1 LNHDA and CDR2 SQIVND (reference sequence). The CDR3 coding sequence is TGTGCCAGTAGTATCCGGCAGGGACCTTTTGCAACTAATGAAAAACTGTTTTTT. Translation: CASSIRQGPFATNEKLFF.

The chain carries TRBV6-6 and TRBJ2-7; D is perhaps TRBD1 (6 bases). Per the germline V gene, CDR1 is MNHNY and CDR2 is SVGAGI (reference sequence). Between the trimmed V and J ends, which lost 5 bases and 4 bases, there was a span of 15 bases. This CDR3 contains 14 residues. CDR3: CASSQYRAPYEQYF. The CDR3 DNA reads TGTGCCAGCAGTCAATACAGGGCCCCTTACGAGCAGTACTTC.

The V call is TRBV11-2, the J call TRBJ1-1, with unresolved D. CDR3 size: 12 residues. In germline, CDR1 is SGHAT, CDR2 FQNNGV. The germline V and J ends were trimmed by 10 bases and 1 base, with 10 bases remaining between them. In nucleotides, the CDR3 is TGTGCCACTACTTGGGGGAACACTGAAGCTTTCTTT. Its translation is CATTWGNTEAFF.

V usage is TRBV4-1 and J usage is TRBJ2-7; no clear D. Trimming took 1 base from V and 2 from J, leaving 9 bases between them. There are 14 residues in the CDR3. Germline V gives CDR1 MGHRA, CDR2 YSYEKL. CDR3 bases: TGCGCCAGCAGCCAAGTTAAGGGTACCTACGAGCAGTACTTC. Residues: CASSQVKGTYEQYF.

The chain employs TRBV4-1 and TRBJ2-1; D is unclear. The CDR3 loop spans 11 amino acids. Germline lookup yields CDR1 MGHRA and CDR2 YSYEKL. V lost 1 base to trimming and J lost 7 bases, with 2 bases between them. CDR3 coding DNA: TGCGCCAGCAGCCAAGGGAATGAGCAGTTCTTC. It encodes CASSQGNEQFF.